The 21 T cell receptor beta chains given below trace back to one sample, sequenced in a study of T cells in localized non-small cell lung cancer. TCRdb's table, derived via immunoSEQ multiplex PCR, lists solely in-frame clones and lacks some. The sample records around 100,000 clones, approximately 88% being singletons. Here the sequenced sample was peripheral blood, taken before any cancer treatment. The receptors were sampled from a man aged 40-75 years with stage I squamous cell lung carcinoma.

V is TRBV19 and J is TRBJ1-1; tentative D call: TRBD1 (6 bases). This CDR3 has 15 residues. Germline values: CDR1 LNHDA, CDR2 SQIVND (reference sequence). Between the trimmed V and J ends, which lost 7 bases and 4 bases, there was a span of 19 bases. Written as DNA, the CDR3 is TGTGCCAGTATAGTGGGGACAACGTATGGCACTGAAGCTTTCTTT. Amino acid sequence: CASIVGTTYGTEAFF.

The gene calls are TRBV2 and TRBJ2-7; possible D gene TRBD1, 6 bases. The CDR3 loop spans 13 amino acids. Germline CDR1 and CDR2: SNHLY and FYNNEI. V was trimmed by 4 bases and J by 4 bases, leaving 11 bases between them. Here the CDR3 reads CASSAGDLYEQYF. The CDR3, as DNA: TGTGCCAGCAGTGCAGGGGATCTATACGAGCAGTACTTC.

This clone appeared a single time. V gene TRBV7-8 combines with J gene TRBJ1-1; a weak D match, TRBD1 (5 bases). This CDR3 contains 15 residues. Germline V gives CDR1 SGHVS, CDR2 FQNEAQ. V lost 5 bases and J 5 bases, leaving 18 bases between the germline ends. The CDR3 here is CASSPRPGIGTEAFF. For the CDR3, the DNA is TGTGCCAGCAGCCCAAGACCAGGGATAGGAACTGAAGCTTTCTTT. Complete variable domain (other parts from reference TRBV7-8 and TRBJ1-1): GAGVSQSPRYKVAKRGQDVALRCDPISGHVSLFWYQQALGQGPEFLTYFQNEAQLDKSGLPSDRFFAERPEGSVSTLKIQRTQQEDSAVYLCASSPRPGIGTEAFFGQGTRLTVV.

Concerning this clone itself: The sample has other DNA sequences that encode this CDR3 too. CDR3 DNA: TGTGCCAGCAGTCGCTATGGCTACACCTTC. Residues: CASSRYGYTF. The chain combines TRBV28 with TRBJ1-2; D is unclear. With 5 bases removed from V and 4 bases from J, the gap between germline ends came to 2 bases. CDR1 MDHEN and CDR2 SYDVKM come from the germline V gene. The length of the CDR3 is 10 residues.

This chain connects TRBV2 to TRBJ2-2; TRBD1 agrees at 7 bases. V lost 6 bases, J lost 1 base, and 8 bases stayed unmatched. Per germline, CDR1 SNHLY and CDR2 FYNNEI. CDR3 size: 16 residues. The CDR3 reads CASRGQFPVNTGELFF. Written as DNA, the CDR3 is TGTGCCAGCAGGGGACAGTTCCCCGTGAACACCGGGGAGCTGTTTTTT.

Only one count was recorded for this clone. The CDR3 DNA follows: TGTGCCAGCAGCGCTCCTAGCGGGGGCAGCACAGATACGCAGTATTTT. Its translation: CASSAPSGGSTDTQYF. The chain uses TRBV9 and TRBJ2-3, with TRBD2 identical over 10 bases. The germline gives CDR1 SGDLS, CDR2 YYNGEE. J lost 0 bases, V lost 3 bases, and 4 bases had no gene match. The CDR3 length is 16 residues.

This chain uses TRBV5-4 with TRBJ1-2; D is perhaps TRBD1 (5 bases). CDR3 size: 14 residues. The V end lost 4 bases, the J end lost 2 bases, and 12 bases lay between the germline ends. Germline V gene sequence: CDR1 SGHNT, CDR2 YYREEE (reference sequence). CDR3 sequence: CASSPFGGNYGYTF. CDR3 nucleotides: TGTGCCAGCAGCCCTTTCGGGGGGAACTATGGCTACACCTTC. Using reference TRBV5-4 and TRBJ1-2 for the parts outside the CDR3, the full variable domain is ETGVTQSPTHLIKTRGQQVTLRCSSQSGHNTVSWYQQALGQGPQFIFQYYREEENGRGNFPPRFSGLQFPNYSSELNVNALELDDSALYLCASSPFGGNYGYTFGSGTRLTVV.

Here the CDR3 reads CASSGRGGGANVLTF. The CDR3 bases are TGTGCCAGCAGCGGGCGGGGTGGTGGGGCCAACGTCCTGACTTTC. The chain combines TRBV7-6 with TRBJ2-6; a possible D gene is TRBD2 (6 bases). The germline V and J ends were trimmed by 5 bases and 3 bases, with 11 bases remaining between them. The CDR3 has 15 amino acids. Germline values: CDR1 SGHVS, CDR2 FNYEAQ. The whole variable domain, remainder taken from reference TRBV7-6 and TRBJ2-6, is GAGVSQSPRYKVTKRGQDVALRCDPISGHVSLYWYRQALGQGPEFLTYFNYEAQQDKSGLPNDRFSAERPEGSISTLTIQRTEQRDSAMYRCASSGRGGGANVLTFGAGSRLTVL.

This clone occurred a few times. V usage is TRBV6-5 and J usage is TRBJ2-1; 10 bases fit TRBD2. CDR3 length: 15 amino acids. CDR1 MNHEY and CDR2 SVGAGI come from the germline V gene. The V and J ends lost 6 bases and 3 bases, in that order; junction bases with no gene match: 5. CDR3: CASSPGTSDYNEQFF. The CDR3 DNA reads as TGTGCCAGCAGCCCCGGGACTAGCGACTACAATGAGCAGTTCTTC.

The rearrangement links TRBV19 to TRBJ1-1; 7 bases match TRBD1. Germline V gene lookup returns CDR1 LNHDA and CDR2 SQIVND (reference sequence). Germline trimming cut 3 bases from V and 0 bases from J; bases unmatched to any gene: 4. The CDR3 has 15 residues. CDR3 DNA sequence: TGTGCCAGTAGTATCCGGGACAGAATGAACACTGAAGCTTTCTTT. Protein: CASSIRDRMNTEAFF.

The chain carries TRBV7-2 and TRBJ1-1, with D uncertain. V lost 3 bases, J lost 0 bases, and 11 bases lay in between. CDR1 is SGHTA and CDR2 is FQGNSA in the germline V gene. This CDR3 region has 15 residues. CDR3 DNA: TGTGCCAGCAGCTTTTACGTGGGTCTGAACACTGAAGCTTTCTTT. It translates to CASSFYVGLNTEAFF. Variable domain in full (rest from reference TRBV7-2 and TRBJ1-1): GAGVSQSPSNKVTEKGKDVELRCDPISGHTALYWYRQSLGQGLEFLIYFQGNSAPDKSGLPSDRFSAERTGGSVSTLTIQRTQQEDSAVYLCASSFYVGLNTEAFFGQGTRLTVV.

The chain carries TRBV29-1 and TRBJ2-2, with D perhaps matching TRBD2 (6 bases). The V gene's germline CDR1 is SQVTM and CDR2 ANQGSEA. The CDR3 loop spans 14 amino acids. Trimming stripped 4 bases from V and 5 bases from J, with 14 bases between. CDR3: CSVGGAFTTGELFF. The CDR3 DNA is TGCAGCGTTGGCGGGGCATTCACGACCGGGGAGCTGTTTTTT.

This clone was observed once. This chain connects TRBV5-1 to TRBJ2-7; 8 bases line up with TRBD1. The CDR3 totals 16 residues. Trimming took 3 bases from V and 3 from J; bases not matched to a gene: 11. Germline values: CDR1 SGHRS, CDR2 YFSETQ. The CDR3 bases are TGCGCCAGCAGCTCCAGTCCGACAGGGGTAGGCTACGAGCAGTACTTC. This translates into CASSSSPTGVGYEQYF.

The chain couples TRBV9 to TRBJ1-6; 8 nucleotides line up with TRBD1. The CDR3 has 15 amino acids. V trimming: 4 bases; J trimming: 8 bases; junction bases outside the gene matches: 8. Looked up from germline, CDR1 is SGDLS and CDR2 is YYNGEE. CDR3 residues: CASSPRTGRDSPLHF. In DNA, the CDR3 is TGTGCCAGCAGCCCGCGGACAGGGCGGGATTCACCCCTCCACTTT. The full variable domain, rest sourced from reference TRBV9 and TRBJ1-6, is DSGVTQTPKHLITATGQRVTLRCSPRSGDLSVYWYQQSLDQGLQFLIQYYNGEERAKGNILERFSAQQFPDLHSELNLSSLELGDSALYFCASSPRTGRDSPLHFGNGTRLTVT.

The chain recombines TRBV27 with TRBJ1-4; 7 bases agree with TRBD1. CDR3 length equals 15 residues. Germline assignment: CDR1 MNHEY and CDR2 SMNVEV (reference sequence). With 5 bases clipped from V and 4 bases from J, the junction kept 7 bases outside the gene matches. The CDR3 here is CASSNRDSRNEKLFF. As DNA, the CDR3 is TGTGCCAGCAGTAACCGGGACAGCCGTAATGAAAAACTGTTTTTT.

The rearrangement links TRBV29-1 to TRBJ2-1, with D possibly TRBD2 on 5 matching bases. The CDR3 runs to 14 residues. Trimming shortened V by 7 bases and J by 0 bases, and 13 bases separated the two germline ends. Germline loops: CDR1 SQVTM, CDR2 ANQGSEA. Here the CDR3 reads CSALAGPSYNEQFF. CDR3 coding DNA: TGCAGCGCCCTTGCGGGTCCCTCCTACAATGAGCAGTTCTTC.

This clone was counted only a few times. As DNA, the CDR3 is TGCAGTGCTAGGACCCTCACCCCAGCTTTCTTT. As protein: CSARTLTPAFF. The rearrangement uses TRBV20-1 and TRBJ1-1, with D uncertain. The CDR3 totals 11 residues. V dropped 3 bases and J dropped 10 bases, with 12 bases sitting between them. Germline CDR1 reads DFQATT; CDR2 reads SNEGSKA (reference sequence).

V usage is TRBV28 and J usage is TRBJ1-1; D unresolved. CDR3 length equals 14 residues. Germline lookup yields CDR1 MDHEN and CDR2 SYDVKM. Between the trimmed V and J ends, which lost 3 bases and 1 base, there was a span of 9 bases. The CDR3 DNA reads TGTGCCAGCAGTTTCCCACGATCGAACACTGAAGCTTTCTTT. Translation gives CASSFPRSNTEAFF.

The gene calls are TRBV4-3 and TRBJ2-3; tentatively, D is TRBD2 (5 bases). V lost 4 bases and J lost 1, with 12 bases in between. From germline, CDR1 is LGHNA and CDR2 YSLEER. The CDR3 totals 15 residues. The CDR3 nucleotides are TGCGCCAGCAGCCGACGGAGGCAGGGCACAGATACGCAGTATTTT. Protein: CASSRRRQGTDTQYF.

V usage is TRBV7-7 and J usage is TRBJ2-5; TRBD1 aligns across 7 bases. The CDR3 extends over 13 amino acids. Germline V CDR1 and CDR2: SSHAT, FNYEAQ (reference sequence). After removal of 5 bases from V and 7 bases from J, the junction contained 7 bases not matched to a gene. The DNA of the CDR3 is TGTGCCAGCAGCACCGACAGGGCTGGGACCCAGTACTTC. Protein: CASSTDRAGTQYF.

The chain couples TRBV7-6 to TRBJ2-2, with 9 bases lining up with TRBD1. V lost 5 bases to trimming and J lost 0 bases; unmatched junction nucleotides: 4. Germline V lookup: CDR1 SGHVS, CDR2 FNYEAQ. The CDR3 runs 16 residues. The CDR3 loop reads CASSQGTGTNTGELFF. For the CDR3, the DNA is TGTGCCAGCAGCCAAGGGACAGGGACGAACACCGGGGAGCTGTTTTTT.